The T cell receptor beta chain described here comes from a study of blood T cell repertoires in COVID-19. Generated by immunoSEQ multiplex PCR, the TCRdb table keeps only in-frame clones and is missing some. The sample contains roughly 180,000 clones, approximately 77% of which appear only once. With V trimmed by 11 bases and J by 5 bases, 8 bases remained unmatched. This CDR3 has 13 residues. The V gene's germline CDR1 is LNHDA and CDR2 SQIVND (reference sequence). The sample was PBMCs or T cells enriched from blood (not recorded which). The J gene is TRBJ1-4, the V gene TRBV19; 7 nucleotides agree with TRBD1. The TCR comes from a man in his fifties or sixties who had recovered from COVID-19. CDR3 sequence (DNA): TGTGCCGCCCGACAGGGACCCAATGAAAAACTGTTTTTT. This encodes CAARQGPNEKLFF.